This TCR beta chain was recorded in a study of regulatory T cells in long-lasting Graves disease. Sequencing libraries for TCR beta were prepared with iRepertoire HTBI primers and Arm-PCR of CDR3 regions. Each CDR3 protein gets one entry after TCRdb re-called the multiplex PCR reads with MiXCR. Of around 500,000 distinct CDR3 sequences listed, around an eighth were seen once; the top ten hold roughly a tenth. The CDR3 totals 14 residues. Per the germline V gene, CDR1 is GTSNPN and CDR2 is SVGIG (reference sequence). The V end was cut by 5 bases, the J end by 1 base, with 11 bases between. Specified time point: newly diagnosed GD, antithyroid drugs for less than 3 months. PBMC-derived RNA was used for the TCR library. These data also formed part of another study, on T cells in Graves' hyperthyroidism and ophthalmopathy.

The source is a man between 25 and 39 years old with Graves disease. The gene calls are TRBV30 and TRBJ2-2; perhaps TRBD1 as D (5 bases). The source was peripheral blood mononuclear cells (PBMCs), collected at new diagnosis, from a patient treated with antithyroid drugs. CDR3 region: CAWGPGQNTGELFF. The CDR3, as DNA: TGTGCCTGGGGTCCCGGACAGAACACCGGGGAGCTGTTTTTT.